Listed below are T cell receptor beta chains from one sample, sequenced in a study of T cell changes during pregnancy in multiple sclerosis. Using immunoSEQ multiplex PCR, the repertoire was profiled, and TCRdb retains in-frame clones only, with some absent. The repertoire holds 75,000 to 100,000 clones, with 91% as singletons. Sequenced material: peripheral blood, taken after pregnancy. All receptors come from a female donor in good health, enrolled as a control in a pregnancy study. Each CDR3 is given with its conserved first and last residue. The D gene is left open where the match is weak. Clone size is stated in some rows and not others, as once, few, many or a class when expanded.

size: NA
J: TRBJ1-3
V: TRBV18
D: NA
DNA: TGTGCCAGCTCACCATCCCGGCCGGACAGTTGGAACACCATATATTTT
CDR3: CASSPSRPDSWNTIYF

size: NA
J: TRBJ2-4
V: TRBV7-2
D: TRBD1
DNA: TGTGCCAGCAGCACAGGGGCAGGGGGCAAAAACATTCAGTACTTC
CDR3: CASSTGAGGKNIQYF

size: NA
J: TRBJ2-2
V: TRBV25-1
D: NA
DNA: TGTGCCAGCAGTTCTACTCCGAACACCGGGGAGCTGTTTTTT
CDR3: CASSSTPNTGELFF

size: NA
J: TRBJ1-2
V: TRBV4-3
D: NA
DNA: TGCGCCAGCAGCCAAGTTTCAGGTCCTAACTATGGCTACACCTTC
CDR3: CASSQVSGPNYGYTF

size: few
J: TRBJ2-7
V: TRBV9
D: NA
DNA: TGTGCCAGCAGCGTAGGGTCAGGTGACTACGAGCAGTACTTC
CDR3: CASSVGSGDYEQYF

size: NA
J: TRBJ1-2
V: TRBV5-8
D: NA
DNA: TGCCAAAGTTTAGAAGGGGGCTATGGCTACACCTTC
CDR3: CQSLEGGYGYTF

size: once
J: TRBJ1-5
V: TRBV5-4
D: TRBD1
DNA: TGTGCCAGCAGCTTTCAGGGGGCGGAAGCTCTGCCCCAGCATTTT
CDR3: CASSFQGAEALPQHF

size: NA
J: TRBJ2-3
V: TRBV7-2
D: NA
DNA: TGTGCCAGCAGCCCAGGGGGGGCGGGGGGAGATACGCAGTATTTT
CDR3: CASSPGGAGGDTQYF

size: few
J: TRBJ1-5
V: TRBV2
D: NA
DNA: TGTGCCAGCAGTGAATCGCCCGGTGGCGGAGCCCAGCATTTT
CDR3: CASSESPGGGAQHF

size: NA
J: TRBJ1-1
V: TRBV25-1
D: NA
DNA: TGTGCCAGCAGGACCAACCAGAGGGCGAACACTGAAGCTTTCTTT
CDR3: CASRTNQRANTEAFF

size: NA
J: TRBJ1-2
V: TRBV6-1
D: NA
DNA: TGTGCCAGCAGTGAAGTCCCTTTGAGCGGCTACACCTTC
CDR3: CASSEVPLSGYTF

size: NA
J: TRBJ1-2
V: TRBV10-1
D: NA
DNA: TGCGCCCTACTGGGGGGAGGAGCAGATGGCTACACCTTC
CDR3: CALLGGGADGYTF

size: NA
J: TRBJ2-7
V: TRBV7-2
D: TRBD2
DNA: TGTGCCAGCAGCTTAGAAGCGGGGGGGTATTACGAGCAGTACTTC
CDR3: CASSLEAGGYYEQYF

size: NA
J: TRBJ1-1
V: TRBV6-1
D: NA
DNA: TGTGCCAGCAGTGAACAGTACACTGAAGCTTTCTTT
CDR3: CASSEQYTEAFF

size: NA
J: TRBJ2-3
V: TRBV4-3
D: NA
DNA: TGCGCCAGCAGCCAAGCCTTTCTAGGCGGGGCCTTGATTAGCACAGATACGCAGTATTTT
CDR3: CASSQAFLGGALISTDTQYF

size: NA
J: TRBJ1-2
V: TRBV19
D: NA
DNA: TGTGCCAGTAGTGCCCGGGACTTGGCGCGTGGCTACACCTTC
CDR3: CASSARDLARGYTF

size: NA
J: TRBJ2-1
V: TRBV7-9
D: TRBD1
DNA: TGTGCCAGCAGCGCCGGACAGGGCGGCAATGAGCAGTTCTTC
CDR3: CASSAGQGGNEQFF

size: NA
J: TRBJ2-2
V: TRBV9
D: NA
DNA: TGTGCCAGCAGCTTCCTAGCGACGAACACCGGGGAGCTGTTTTTT
CDR3: CASSFLATNTGELFF

size: NA
J: TRBJ1-1
V: TRBV4-3
D: TRBD1
DNA: TGCGCCAGCAGCCAAGAGCCGGGACAGGGGGTCCGGAACACTGAAGCTTTCTTT
CDR3: CASSQEPGQGVRNTEAFF

size: NA
J: TRBJ1-5
V: TRBV2
D: TRBD1
DNA: TGTGCCAGCAGTGGACAGGGGTATCAGCCCCAGCATTTT
CDR3: CASSGQGYQPQHF

size: NA
J: TRBJ2-3
V: TRBV29-1
D: TRBD1
DNA: TGCAGCGTCGTCTGGGGACAGGGCTCCACAGATACGCAGTATTTT
CDR3: CSVVWGQGSTDTQYF

size: NA
J: TRBJ1-6
V: TRBV30
D: TRBD1
DNA: TGTGCCTGGCACCCGGACAGGCACAATTCACCCCTCCACTTT
CDR3: CAWHPDRHNSPLHF

size: once
J: TRBJ1-5
V: TRBV4-1
D: NA
DNA: TGCGCCAGCAGCCAAGATGGGGGGAGGCCCCAGCATTTT
CDR3: CASSQDGGRPQHF

size: NA
J: TRBJ2-2
V: TRBV5-1
D: TRBD2
DNA: TGCGCCAGCAGCCCCCCCCTAGCGGGGGGAGCCGGGGAGCTGTTTTTT
CDR3: CASSPPLAGGAGELFF

size: NA
J: TRBJ1-1
V: TRBV28
D: TRBD1
DNA: TGTGCCAGCAGCCCCCGAGGAAACAGGGGGCGAAACACTGAAGCTTTCTTT
CDR3: CASSPRGNRGRNTEAFF

size: NA
J: TRBJ1-1
V: TRBV12-5
D: NA
DNA: TGTGCTAGTGGTCCTGGGGGCAAGGAAGCTTTCTTT
CDR3: CASGPGGKEAFF

size: NA
J: TRBJ2-5
V: TRBV7-2
D: NA
DNA: TGTGCCAGCAGCCGGAGGGGGACCCAGTACTTC
CDR3: CASSRRGTQYF

size: NA
J: TRBJ1-2
V: TRBV10-3
D: NA
DNA: TGTGCCATCAGTGCCTACCAAACGGATGGCTACACCTTC
CDR3: CAISAYQTDGYTF

size: NA
J: TRBJ1-2
V: TRBV5-4
D: TRBD1
DNA: TGTGCCAGCAGCTTCCCGGGACAGGGGTATGGCTACACCTTC
CDR3: CASSFPGQGYGYTF

size: NA
J: TRBJ1-2
V: TRBV10-3
D: NA
DNA: TGTGCCATCAGTGAGAGGGGCGCGGATGGCTACACCTTC
CDR3: CAISERGADGYTF

size: NA
J: TRBJ1-3
V: TRBV4-1
D: TRBD1
DNA: TGCGCCAGCAGCCAAGATTATCTGGGACAGTTTGGAAACACCATATATTTT
CDR3: CASSQDYLGQFGNTIYF

size: NA
J: TRBJ2-7
V: TRBV27
D: NA
DNA: TGTGCCAGCAGTCCTCGGACTGGCTACGAGCAGTACTTC
CDR3: CASSPRTGYEQYF

size: NA
J: TRBJ1-2
V: TRBV5-5
D: NA
DNA: TGTGCCAGCAGGGCCGACGGACTCTATGGCTACACCTTC
CDR3: CASRADGLYGYTF

size: NA
J: TRBJ2-1
V: TRBV5-1
D: TRBD2
DNA: TGCGCCAGCCCCGGCGGGGGGACCTACAATGAGCAGTTCTTC
CDR3: CASPGGGTYNEQFF

size: NA
J: TRBJ2-5
V: TRBV13
D: NA
DNA: TGTGCCAGCAGCTTAGCGGAGACCCAGTACTTC
CDR3: CASSLAETQYF